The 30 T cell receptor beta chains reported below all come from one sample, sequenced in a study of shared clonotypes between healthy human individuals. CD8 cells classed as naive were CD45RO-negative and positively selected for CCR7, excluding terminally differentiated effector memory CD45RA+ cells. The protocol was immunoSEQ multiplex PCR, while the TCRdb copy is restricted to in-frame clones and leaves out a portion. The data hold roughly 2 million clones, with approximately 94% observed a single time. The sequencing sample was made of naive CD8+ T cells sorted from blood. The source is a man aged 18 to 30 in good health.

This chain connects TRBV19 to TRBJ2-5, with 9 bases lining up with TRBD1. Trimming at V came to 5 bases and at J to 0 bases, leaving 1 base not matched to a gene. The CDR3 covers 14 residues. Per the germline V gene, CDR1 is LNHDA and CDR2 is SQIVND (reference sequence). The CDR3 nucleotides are TGTGCCAGTAGTCGGGACAGGGACCAAGAGACCCAGTACTTC. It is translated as CASSRDRDQETQYF.

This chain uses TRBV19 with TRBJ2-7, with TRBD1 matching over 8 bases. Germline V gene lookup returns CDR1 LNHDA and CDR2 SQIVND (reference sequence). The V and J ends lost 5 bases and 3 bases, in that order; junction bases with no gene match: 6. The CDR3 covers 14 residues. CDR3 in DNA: TGTGCCAGTAGTTGGACAGGGACTGGCTACGAGCAGTACTTC. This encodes CASSWTGTGYEQYF.

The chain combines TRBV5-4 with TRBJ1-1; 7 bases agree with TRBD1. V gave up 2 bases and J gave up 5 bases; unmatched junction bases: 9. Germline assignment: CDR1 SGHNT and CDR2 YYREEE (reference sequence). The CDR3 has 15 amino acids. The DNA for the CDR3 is TGTGCCAGCAGCTTCGAAGGGGGCCTGGGGACTGAAGCTTTCTTT. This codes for CASSFEGGLGTEAFF.

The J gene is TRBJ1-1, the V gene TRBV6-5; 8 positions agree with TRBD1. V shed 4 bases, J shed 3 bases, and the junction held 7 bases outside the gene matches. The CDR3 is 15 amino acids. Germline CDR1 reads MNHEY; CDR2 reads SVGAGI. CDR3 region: CASSWTGNGDTEAFF. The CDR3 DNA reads TGTGCCAGCAGTTGGACAGGGAATGGGGACACTGAAGCTTTCTTT.

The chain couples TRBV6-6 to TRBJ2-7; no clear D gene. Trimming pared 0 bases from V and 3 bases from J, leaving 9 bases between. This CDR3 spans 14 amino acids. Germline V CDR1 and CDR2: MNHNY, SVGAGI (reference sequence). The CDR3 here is CASSYSPGLYEQYF. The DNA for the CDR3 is TGTGCCAGCAGTTACTCCCCGGGCCTCTACGAGCAGTACTTC.

The CDR3 sequence: CASSQNREYEQYF. CDR3 DNA sequence: TGCGCCAGCAGCCAGAACAGGGAGTACGAGCAGTACTTC. The V gene is TRBV4-1, the J gene TRBJ2-7; tentative D call: TRBD1 (6 bases). V lost 3 bases to trimming and J lost 4 bases, with 10 bases between them. This CDR3 contains 13 residues. Germline CDR1 and CDR2: MGHRA and YSYEKL.

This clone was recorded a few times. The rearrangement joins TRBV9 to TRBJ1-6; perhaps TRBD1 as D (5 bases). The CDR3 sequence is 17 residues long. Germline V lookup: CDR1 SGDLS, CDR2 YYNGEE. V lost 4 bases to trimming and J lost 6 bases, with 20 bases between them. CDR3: CASSTPWGGATNSPLHF. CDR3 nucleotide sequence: TGTGCCAGCAGCACCCCATGGGGCGGAGCAACTAATTCACCCCTCCACTTT.

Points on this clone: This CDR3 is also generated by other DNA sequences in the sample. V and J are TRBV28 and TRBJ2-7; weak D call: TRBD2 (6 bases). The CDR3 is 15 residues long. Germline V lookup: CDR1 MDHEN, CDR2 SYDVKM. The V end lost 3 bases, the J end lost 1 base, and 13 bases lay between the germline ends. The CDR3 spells CASSFRGSRSYEQYF. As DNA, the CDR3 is TGTGCCAGCAGTTTTCGGGGGTCGCGGTCCTACGAGCAGTACTTC.

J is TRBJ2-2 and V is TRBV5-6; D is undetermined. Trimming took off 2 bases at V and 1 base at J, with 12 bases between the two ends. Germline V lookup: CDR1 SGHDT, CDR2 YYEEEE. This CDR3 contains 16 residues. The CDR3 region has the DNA TGTGCCAGCAGCTTCATGCAGGCACTGAACACCGGGGAGCTGTTTTTT. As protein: CASSFMQALNTGELFF.

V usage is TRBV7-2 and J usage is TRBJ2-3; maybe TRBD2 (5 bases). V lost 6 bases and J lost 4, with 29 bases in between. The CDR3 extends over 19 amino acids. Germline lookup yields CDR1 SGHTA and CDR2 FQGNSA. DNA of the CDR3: TGTGCCAGCAGTTACGGGTGGGGAGATGCCCATCCGGCGGCAGATACGCAGTATTTT. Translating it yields CASSYGWGDAHPAADTQYF.

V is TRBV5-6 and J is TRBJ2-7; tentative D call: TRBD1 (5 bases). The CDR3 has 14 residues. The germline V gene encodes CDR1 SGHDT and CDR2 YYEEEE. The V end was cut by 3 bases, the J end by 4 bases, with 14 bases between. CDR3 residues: CASSSGAVWYEQYF. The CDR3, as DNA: TGTGCCAGCAGCTCTGGGGCGGTGTGGTACGAGCAGTACTTC.

CDR3 in DNA: TGTGCCAGCGGCCAGCTAAGTTCCTACGAGCAGTACTTC. Amino acid sequence: CASGQLSSYEQYF. The V and J genes are TRBV6-6 and TRBJ2-7; no firm D call. Per germline, CDR1 MNHNY and CDR2 SVGAGI (reference sequence). V shed 8 bases and J shed 1 base, with 12 bases lying between them. The CDR3 is made up of 13 amino acids.

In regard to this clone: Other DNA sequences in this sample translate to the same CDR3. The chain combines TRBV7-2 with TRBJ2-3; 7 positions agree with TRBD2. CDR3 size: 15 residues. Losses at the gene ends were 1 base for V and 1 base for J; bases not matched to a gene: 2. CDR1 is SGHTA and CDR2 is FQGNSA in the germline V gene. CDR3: CASSLGAGGTDTQYF. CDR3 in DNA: TGTGCCAGCAGCTTAGGGGCGGGAGGCACAGATACGCAGTATTTT.

CDR3 bases: TGTGCCATCAGCGATCGGGACAGGGAGAGAGAGACCCAGTACTTC. It specifies CAISDRDRERETQYF. J is TRBJ2-5 and V is TRBV10-3; TRBD1 aligns across 9 bases. The CDR3 spans 15 residues. V shed 6 bases, J shed 4 bases, and the junction held 9 bases outside the gene matches. CDR1 ENHRY and CDR2 SYGVKD come from the germline V gene.

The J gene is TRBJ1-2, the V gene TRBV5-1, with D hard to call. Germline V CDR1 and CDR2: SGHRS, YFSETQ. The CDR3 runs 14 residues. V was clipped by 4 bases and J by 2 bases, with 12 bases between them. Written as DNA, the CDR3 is TGCGCCAGCAGCCCCGAGCTTGAGAACTATGGCTACACCTTC. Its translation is CASSPELENYGYTF.

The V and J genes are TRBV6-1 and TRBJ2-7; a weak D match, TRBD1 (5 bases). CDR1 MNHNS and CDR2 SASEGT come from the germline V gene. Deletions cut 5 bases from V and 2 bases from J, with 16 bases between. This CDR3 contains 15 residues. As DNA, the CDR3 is TGTGCCAGCAGTAAGGATCCAGGGTCGGCCTACGAGCAGTACTTC. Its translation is CASSKDPGSAYEQYF.

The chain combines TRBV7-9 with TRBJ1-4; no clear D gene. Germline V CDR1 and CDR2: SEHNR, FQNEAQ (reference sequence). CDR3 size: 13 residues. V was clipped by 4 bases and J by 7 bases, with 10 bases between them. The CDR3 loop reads CASSSWTAEKLFF. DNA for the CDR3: TGTGCCAGCAGCTCCTGGACGGCTGAAAAACTGTTTTTT.

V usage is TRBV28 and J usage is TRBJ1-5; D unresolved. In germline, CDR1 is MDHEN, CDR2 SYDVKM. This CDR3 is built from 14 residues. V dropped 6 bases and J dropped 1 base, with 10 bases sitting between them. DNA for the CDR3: TGTGCCAGCAGCCCCGGTATGAGCAATCAGCCCCAGCATTTT. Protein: CASSPGMSNQPQHF. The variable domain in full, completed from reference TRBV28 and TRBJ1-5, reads DVKVTQSSRYLVKRTGEKVFLECVQDMDHENMFWYRQDPGLGLRLIYFSYDVKMKEKGDIPEGYSVSREKKERFSLILESASTNQTSMYLCASSPGMSNQPQHFGDGTRLSIL.

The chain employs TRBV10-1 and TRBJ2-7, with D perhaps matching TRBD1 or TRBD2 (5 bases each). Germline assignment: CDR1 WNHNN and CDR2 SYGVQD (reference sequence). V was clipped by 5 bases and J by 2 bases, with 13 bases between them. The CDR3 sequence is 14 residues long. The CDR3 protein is CASSPGTRTYEQYF. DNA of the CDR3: TGCGCCAGCAGTCCCGGGACCCGAACCTACGAGCAGTACTTC.

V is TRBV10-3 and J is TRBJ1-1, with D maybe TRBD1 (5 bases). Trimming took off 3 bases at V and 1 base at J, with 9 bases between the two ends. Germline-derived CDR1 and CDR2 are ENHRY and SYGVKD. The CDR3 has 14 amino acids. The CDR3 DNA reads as TGTGCCATCAGTGACGCCGACAGGAACACTGAAGCTTTCTTT. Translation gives CAISDADRNTEAFF.

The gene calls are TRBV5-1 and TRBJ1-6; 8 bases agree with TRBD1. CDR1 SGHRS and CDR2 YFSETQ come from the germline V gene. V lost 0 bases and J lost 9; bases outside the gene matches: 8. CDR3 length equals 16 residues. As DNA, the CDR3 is TGCGCCAGCAGCTTGGCGCCTGTGACAGGGGTTTCACCCCTCCACTTT. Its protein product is CASSLAPVTGVSPLHF.

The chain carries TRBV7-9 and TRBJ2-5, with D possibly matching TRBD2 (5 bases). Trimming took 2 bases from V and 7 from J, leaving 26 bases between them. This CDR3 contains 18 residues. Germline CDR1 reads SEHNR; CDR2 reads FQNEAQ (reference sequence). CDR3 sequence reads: CASSLPPGSGPQAVTQYF. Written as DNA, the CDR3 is TGTGCCAGCAGCTTACCTCCGGGGAGCGGTCCCCAGGCGGTGACCCAGTACTTC.

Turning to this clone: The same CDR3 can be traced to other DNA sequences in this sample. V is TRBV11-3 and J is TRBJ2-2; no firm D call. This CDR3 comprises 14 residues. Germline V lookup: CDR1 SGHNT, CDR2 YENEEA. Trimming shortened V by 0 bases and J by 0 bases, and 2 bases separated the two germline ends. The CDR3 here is CASSLDTNTGELFF. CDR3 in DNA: TGTGCCAGCAGCTTAGACACGAACACCGGGGAGCTGTTTTTT.

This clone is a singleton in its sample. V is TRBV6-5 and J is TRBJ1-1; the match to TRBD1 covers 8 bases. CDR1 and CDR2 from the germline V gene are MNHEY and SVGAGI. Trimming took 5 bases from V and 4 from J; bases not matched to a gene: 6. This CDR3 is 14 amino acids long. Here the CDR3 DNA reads TGTGCCAGCAGTGTGACAGGGGAAAGCACTGAAGCTTTCTTT. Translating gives CASSVTGESTEAFF.

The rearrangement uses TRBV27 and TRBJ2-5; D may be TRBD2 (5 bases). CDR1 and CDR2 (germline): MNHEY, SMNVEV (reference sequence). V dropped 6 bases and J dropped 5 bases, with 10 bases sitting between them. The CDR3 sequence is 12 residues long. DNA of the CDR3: TGTGCCAGCAGAAGAGGGTACGAGACCCAGTACTTC. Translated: CASRRGYETQYF.

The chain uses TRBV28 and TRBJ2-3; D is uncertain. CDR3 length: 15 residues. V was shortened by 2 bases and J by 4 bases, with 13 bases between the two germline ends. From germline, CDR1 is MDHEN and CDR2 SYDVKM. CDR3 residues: CASSLSGFGADTQYF. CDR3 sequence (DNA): TGTGCCAGCAGTTTAAGTGGGTTTGGGGCAGATACGCAGTATTTT.

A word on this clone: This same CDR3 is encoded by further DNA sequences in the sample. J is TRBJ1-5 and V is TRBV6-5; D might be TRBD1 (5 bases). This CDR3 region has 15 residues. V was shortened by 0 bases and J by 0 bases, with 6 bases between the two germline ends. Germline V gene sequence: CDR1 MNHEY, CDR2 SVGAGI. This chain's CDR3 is CASSYSGDSNQPQHF. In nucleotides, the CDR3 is TGTGCCAGCAGTTACTCAGGGGATAGCAATCAGCCCCAGCATTTT.

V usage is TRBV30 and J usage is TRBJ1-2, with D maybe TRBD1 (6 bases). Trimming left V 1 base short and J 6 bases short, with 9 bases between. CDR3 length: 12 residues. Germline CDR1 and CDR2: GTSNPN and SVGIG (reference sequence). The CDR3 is CAWSDAGDGYTF. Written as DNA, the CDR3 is TGTGCCTGGAGTGACGCAGGGGATGGCTACACCTTC.

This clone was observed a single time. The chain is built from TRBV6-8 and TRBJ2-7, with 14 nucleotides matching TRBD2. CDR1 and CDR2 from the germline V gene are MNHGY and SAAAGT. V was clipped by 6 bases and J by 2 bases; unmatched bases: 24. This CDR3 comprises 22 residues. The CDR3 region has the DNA TGTGCCAGCAGCCAAGGGGGGACTAGCGGGAGTCCGAGTGCTTGTGGGCCCTACGAGCAGTACTTC. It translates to CASSQGGTSGSPSACGPYEQYF.

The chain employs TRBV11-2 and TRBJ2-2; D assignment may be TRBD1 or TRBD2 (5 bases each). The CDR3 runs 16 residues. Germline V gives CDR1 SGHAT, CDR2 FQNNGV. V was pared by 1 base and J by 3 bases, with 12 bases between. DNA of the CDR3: TGTGCCAGCAGCTTAGTGCAGGGAGTAGACACCGGGGAGCTGTTTTTT. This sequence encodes CASSLVQGVDTGELFF.